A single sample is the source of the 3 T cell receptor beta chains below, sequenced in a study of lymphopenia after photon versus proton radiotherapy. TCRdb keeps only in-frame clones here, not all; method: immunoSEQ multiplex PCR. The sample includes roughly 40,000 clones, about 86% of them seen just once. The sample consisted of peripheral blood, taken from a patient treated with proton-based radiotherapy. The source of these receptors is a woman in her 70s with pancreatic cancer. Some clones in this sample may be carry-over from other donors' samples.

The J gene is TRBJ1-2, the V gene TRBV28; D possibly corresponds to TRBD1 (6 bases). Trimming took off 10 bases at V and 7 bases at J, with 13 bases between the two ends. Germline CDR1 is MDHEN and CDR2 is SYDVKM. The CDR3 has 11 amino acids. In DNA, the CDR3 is TGTGCCACAGTACAGGGATTTGGCTACACCTTC. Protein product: CATVQGFGYTF.

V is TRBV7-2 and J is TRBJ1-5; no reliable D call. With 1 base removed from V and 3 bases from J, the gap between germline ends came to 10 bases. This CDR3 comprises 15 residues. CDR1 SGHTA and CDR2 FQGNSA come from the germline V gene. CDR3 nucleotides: TGTGCCAGCAGCTTAGAAGGGTACTACAATCAGCCCCAGCATTTT. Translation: CASSLEGYYNQPQHF.

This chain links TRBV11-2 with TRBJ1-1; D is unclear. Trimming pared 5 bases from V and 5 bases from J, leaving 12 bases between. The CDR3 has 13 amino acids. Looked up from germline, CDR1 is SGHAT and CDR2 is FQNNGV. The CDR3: CASSPSVGTEAFF. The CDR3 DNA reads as TGTGCCAGCAGCCCCTCCGTTGGTACTGAAGCTTTCTTT.